This entry concerns a single T cell receptor (beta chain). The antigen is unknown. V shed 4 bases and J 0 bases; nucleotides not matched to a gene: 10. CDR3 size: 16 residues. Germline assignment: CDR1 SGHRS and CDR2 YFSETQ. These data come from a study of T cell responses to AZD1222 COVID-19 vaccine. Measured with immunoSEQ multiplex PCR; TCRdb has only the in-frame clones, and not every one. Among about 100,000 clones listed, approximately 90% were seen once. Study-wide findings and caveats: No repertoire was sampled before or during the peak T cell response, only after it. An increase in Spike-specific TCR breadth and depth was observed after two AZD1222 doses. Just a handful of AZD1222 recipients were seropositive at baseline.

Researchers grouped second doses given at about 4 or about 12 weeks into one pool. The specimen was peripheral blood, collected 28 days after the second AZD1222 dose. The chain links TRBV5-1 to TRBJ2-7; 7 nucleotides match TRBD1. This clonotype originated in an adult who received the AZD1222 COVID-19 vaccine. In nucleotides, the CDR3 is TGCGCCAGCAGCCTCTCCGGGACAGATCCCTCCTACGAGCAGTACTTC. It encodes CASSLSGTDPSYEQYF.